Listed below are T cell receptor beta chains from one sample, sequenced in a study of blood T cell repertoires in COVID-19. Repertoires were generated with immunoSEQ multiplex PCR, while TCRdb's copy carries only in-frame clones and drops some. The data show over 350,000 clones, roughly 90% seen once. The sequenced material came from peripheral blood. These receptors were taken from a woman aged 30 to 39 with active or convalescent COVID-19. CDR3s include the opening cysteine and the closing phenylalanine or tryptophan. Each record gives: J gene, V gene, clone size, D gene, CDR3 DNA, CDR3 protein. A D gene is named only where the DNA matches it firmly. Clone size is given for some rows only: seen once, a few or many times, or a class if the clone is expanded.

TRBJ1-1 | TRBV23-1 | - | TRBD1 | TGCGCCAGCAGTCACAGGGGGCGTCCTGAAGCTTTCTTT | CASSHRGRPEAFF
TRBJ2-7 | TRBV19 | - | TRBD1 | TGTGCCAGTAGTATTTTGACAGGGGGCAACGAGCAGTACTTC | CASSILTGGNEQYF
TRBJ1-2 | TRBV4-1 | - | TRBD1 | TGCGCCAGCAGCCAAGCAGGCGCAGGGGGCGTCTATGGCTACACCTTC | CASSQAGAGGVYGYTF
TRBJ1-1 | TRBV2 | - | - | TGTGCCAGCATATTTTTGGAGGGCACTGAAGCTTTCTTT | CASIFLEGTEAFF
TRBJ1-2 | TRBV7-2 | - | - | TGTGCCAGCAGCTTACAGCTGGCAGGGCGGTATGGCTACACCTTC | CASSLQLAGRYGYTF
TRBJ1-2 | TRBV5-1 | - | TRBD1 | TGCGCCAGGGTACACCGGGACAGGTCCTCCTATGGCTACACCTTC | CARVHRDRSSYGYTF
TRBJ2-1 | TRBV13 | - | TRBD2 | TGTGCCAGCAGCGCTCCTAGCGGGGTTTACAATGAGCAGTTCTTC | CASSAPSGVYNEQFF
TRBJ1-1 | TRBV7-9 | - | - | TGTGCCAGCAGCCGCCAGGGGTTTTCCACTGAAGCTTTCTTT | CASSRQGFSTEAFF
TRBJ2-1 | TRBV6-5 | - | TRBD2 | TGTGCCAGCAGCCATCTAGCGGGGGGGCTAAATGAGCAGTTCTTC | CASSHLAGGLNEQFF
TRBJ2-1 | TRBV27 | - | - | TGTGCCAGCAGTTTAACAGGGTTCGGGGAGCAGTTCTTC | CASSLTGFGEQFF
TRBJ2-3 | TRBV5-1 | - | TRBD2 | TGCGCCAGCAGCTTGGCAGGACTAGGCGCAGATACGCAGTATTTT | CASSLAGLGADTQYF
TRBJ1-4 | TRBV9 | - | TRBD1 | TGTGCCAGCAGTGCAACAGGGGAAACTAATGAAAAACTGTTTTTT | CASSATGETNEKLFF
TRBJ2-7 | TRBV7-2 | - | - | TGTGCCAGCAGATTCGACAGGCTAAGCTCCTACGAGCAGTACTTC | CASRFDRLSSYEQYF
TRBJ2-7 | TRBV7-9 | - | - | TGTGCCAGCAGCTTAGCCCCGGGATTCGAGCAGTACTTC | CASSLAPGFEQYF
TRBJ2-5 | TRBV2 | - | TRBD2 | TGTGCCAGCAGTGATATCGGTCTAGCGGGAGAGACAGAGACCCAGTACTTC | CASSDIGLAGETETQYF
TRBJ2-7 | TRBV5-8 | - | TRBD1 | TGTGCCAGCAGCGGACAGGGGATCTGGGACGAGCAGTACTTC | CASSGQGIWDEQYF
TRBJ1-2 | TRBV18 | - | - | TGTGCCAGCTCACCACCGAGCCGCCAGGGATACGGCTACACCTTC | CASSPPSRQGYGYTF
TRBJ2-1 | TRBV19 | - | TRBD2 | TGTGCCAGTAGCCCCGCTGCGGGGGGAACCTACAATGAGCAGTTCTTC | CASSPAAGGTYNEQFF
TRBJ2-7 | TRBV5-6 | - | - | TGTGCCAGCAGCGGAAACCAGGGTAGCGAGCAGTACTTC | CASSGNQGSEQYF
TRBJ1-4 | TRBV5-1 | - | TRBD1 | TGCGCCAGCAGTTCTAGAACCCAGGGGGCCAGAGAAAAACTGTTTTTT | CASSSRTQGAREKLFF
TRBJ2-2 | TRBV10-1 | - | - | TGCGCCAGCAGCGTCACTAGGGACGGGGAGCTGTTTTTT | CASSVTRDGELFF
TRBJ2-1 | TRBV2 | - | TRBD2 | TGTGCCAGCATCCCCCCAGCGGGGGCTTACAATGAGCAGTTCTTC | CASIPPAGAYNEQFF
TRBJ1-2 | TRBV3-1/TRBV3-2 | - | - | TGTGCCAGCAGCCAAGCCCGTCAGGGTCGAGTTAACTATGGCTACACCTTC | CASSQARQGRVNYGYTF
TRBJ1-2 | TRBV4-1 | - | TRBD1 | TGCGCCAGCAGCCAAGGTATGATCGGACAGGGTTACTATGGCTACACCTTC | CASSQGMIGQGYYGYTF
TRBJ2-3 | TRBV7-2 | - | - | TGTGCCAGCAGCTTAGATCAGGGCACAGATACGCAGTATTTT | CASSLDQGTDTQYF
TRBJ2-5 | TRBV9 | once | - | TGTGCCAGCAGCGTAGGGAACAGTGTAGAGACCCAGTACTTC | CASSVGNSVETQYF
TRBJ2-1 | TRBV14 | - | TRBD2 | TGTGCCAGCAGCCAAGAAAAATCGGTTAGCGGGAGGAACTACAATGAGCAGTTCTTC | CASSQEKSVSGRNYNEQFF
TRBJ1-2 | TRBV5-4 | - | TRBD1 | TGTGCCAGCAGCACTGACAGGGGGTTTTATGGCTACACCTTC | CASSTDRGFYGYTF
TRBJ1-4 | TRBV27 | - | - | TGTGCCAGCAGTTACCGGGGTGCTAATGAAAAACTGTTTTTT | CASSYRGANEKLFF
TRBJ1-3 | TRBV5-4 | - | - | TGTGCCAGCAAGAATTCCGGACAGGGAAACACCATATATTTT | CASKNSGQGNTIYF
TRBJ2-1 | TRBV5-4 | - | TRBD2 | TGTGCCAGCAGAACCGGGGCGGGGGGCTTCTCCTACAATGAGCAGTTCTTC | CASRTGAGGFSYNEQFF
TRBJ1-2 | TRBV15 | - | TRBD1 | TGTGCCACCAGCAGAATGACAGGGAGTAAGCACTATGGCTACACCTTC | CATSRMTGSKHYGYTF
TRBJ2-5 | TRBV30 | - | - | TGTGCCTGGATTCCTTCCCCCGACAGGTCCTGGGAAGAGACCCAGTACTTC | CAWIPSPDRSWEETQYF
TRBJ1-4 | TRBV5-6 | - | - | TGTGCCAGCAGCTTGTCGAGGGATCCAACTAATGAAAAACTGTTTTTT | CASSLSRDPTNEKLFF
TRBJ2-3 | TRBV11-2 | - | - | TGTGCCAGCAGCTTAGATATGGCCGCGGGTACGCAGTATTTT | CASSLDMAAGTQYF
TRBJ2-3 | TRBV10-2 | few | TRBD2 | TGCGCCAGCAGACCCCTAGCGGGAGGCGATCTGGGCGCAGATACGCAGTATTTT | CASRPLAGGDLGADTQYF
TRBJ1-1 | TRBV2 | once | - | TGTGCCAGCGAGACTGGGTCTGGTCCGTGGGACACTGAAGCTTTCTTT | CASETGSGPWDTEAFF
TRBJ2-4 | TRBV4-2 | - | - | TGTGCCAGCAGCCAAGATTATTCAGGGGTCCCGATGAAAAACATTCAGTACTTC | CASSQDYSGVPMKNIQYF
TRBJ2-6 | TRBV6-1 | - | TRBD2 | TGTGCCAGCAGTGAAGTAGCGGGAGGGGTTGGAGGAGGGGCCAACGTCCTGACTTTC | CASSEVAGGVGGGANVLTF
TRBJ2-5 | TRBV7-8 | - | - | TGTGCCAGCAGCTTAGCGAGGGGGATCCGGGAGACCCAGTACTTC | CASSLARGIRETQYF
TRBJ1-2 | TRBV19 | - | TRBD1 | TGTGCCAGTCACGGACAGGGGAACTATGGCTACACCTTC | CASHGQGNYGYTF
TRBJ1-5 | TRBV18 | - | TRBD1 | TGTGCCAGCTCACCACCGACAGGGGGGAATCAGCCCCAGCATTTT | CASSPPTGGNQPQHF
TRBJ1-4 | TRBV6-1 | - | - | TGTGCCAGCAGTGAGGTACAGTACACTGAAAAACTGTTTTTT | CASSEVQYTEKLFF
TRBJ1-3 | TRBV11-2 | - | - | TGTGCCAGCATTCGGCAGGGTGGAAACACCATATATTTT | CASIRQGGNTIYF